What follows are 21 T cell receptor beta chains derived from one specimen sequenced in a study of cytomegalovirus exposure and HLA in healthy donors. Primers: 60 Vbeta forward and 13 Jbeta reverse. Clones were sequenced by immunoSEQ multiplex PCR, and TCRdb holds only the in-frame ones, with some missing. The sample lists 85,000 to 100,000 clones; 80% were seen once. Sequencing input: PBMCs. All receptors derive from a man aged 25 to 45 in good health and CMV-seronegative.

J is TRBJ1-3 and V is TRBV25-1, with 7 nucleotides matching TRBD1. V was pared by 4 bases and J by 0 bases, with 3 bases of the junction left unmatched. CDR3 length: 15 amino acids. Per the germline V gene, CDR1 is MGHDK and CDR2 is SYGVNS. In nucleotides, the CDR3 is TGTGCCAGCAGTGTTGACAGGGTCTCTGGAAACACCATATATTTT. This encodes CASSVDRVSGNTIYF.

This chain joins TRBV5-1 and TRBJ1-1; 7 bases are shared with TRBD1. Germline V CDR1 and CDR2: SGHRS, YFSETQ. The CDR3 spans 12 residues. V lost 7 bases and J lost 6; bases outside the gene matches: 6. The CDR3 loop is CASSIRGAEAFF. Written as DNA, the CDR3 is TGCGCCAGCTCTATCAGGGGGGCTGAAGCTTTCTTT.

The V call is TRBV5-1, the J call TRBJ2-3; D perhaps matches TRBD2 (5 bases). Between the trimmed V and J ends, which lost 0 bases and 7 bases, there was a span of 18 bases. This CDR3 comprises 16 residues. From germline, CDR1 is SGHRS and CDR2 YFSETQ. This chain's CDR3 is CASSLAVAQREHTQYF. The CDR3 nucleotides are TGCGCCAGCAGCTTGGCCGTTGCTCAGAGGGAACATACGCAGTATTTT.

This clone was seen more than once but under ten times. The V and J genes are TRBV4-2 and TRBJ1-2; 11 positions match TRBD1. Germline lookup yields CDR1 LGHNA and CDR2 YNFKEQ. Trimming took 1 base from V and 7 from J; bases not matched to a gene: 8. The CDR3 covers 16 residues. CDR3: CASSQVTGQGVAGYTF. DNA for the CDR3: TGTGCCAGCAGCCAAGTAACGGGACAGGGGGTTGCTGGCTACACCTTC.

This chain connects TRBV10-1 to TRBJ2-7, with D possibly TRBD1 on 6 matching bases. The CDR3 sequence is 14 residues long. Per germline, CDR1 WNHNN and CDR2 SYGVQD (reference sequence). V lost 9 bases and J 2 bases, leaving 17 bases between the germline ends. CDR3 region: CASIAPRGTYEQYF. The CDR3 region has the DNA TGCGCCAGTATAGCCCCCAGGGGAACCTACGAGCAGTACTTC.

The rearrangement joins TRBV7-6 to TRBJ2-5, with 13 nucleotides matching TRBD2. This CDR3 spans 16 amino acids. Trimming removed 5 bases from V and 1 base from J; junction bases left unmatched: 4. CDR1 is SGHVS, CDR2 FNYEAQ, per germline. The CDR3 sequence is CASSPRTSGGQETQYF. As DNA, the CDR3 is TGTGCCAGCAGCCCAAGGACTAGCGGGGGCCAAGAGACCCAGTACTTC.

The chain carries TRBV7-9 and TRBJ1-1; D call uncertain. Germline lookup yields CDR1 SEHNR and CDR2 FQNEAQ (reference sequence). The V and J ends lost 0 bases and 1 base respectively, with 6 bases between them. CDR3 length: 14 amino acids. DNA of the CDR3: TGTGCCAGCAGCTTAGCGCCAGGGAACACTGAAGCTTTCTTT. Its protein is CASSLAPGNTEAFF.

J is TRBJ2-7 and V is TRBV25-1, with D perhaps TRBD2 (5 bases). The CDR3 totals 16 residues. Germline loops: CDR1 MGHDK, CDR2 SYGVNS. Trimming removed 6 bases from V and 0 bases from J, with 18 bases in between. DNA for the CDR3: TGTGCCAGCAGGGACTCCCTAACGGGTAGCTCCTACGAGCAGTACTTC. This gives the protein CASRDSLTGSSYEQYF.

The chain has TRBV7-9 and TRBJ2-7; D possibly corresponds to TRBD1 (5 bases). The CDR3 runs to 14 residues. V lost 2 bases and J 2 bases, leaving 10 bases between the germline ends. CDR1 is SEHNR, CDR2 FQNEAQ, per germline (reference sequence). The CDR3 sequence is CASSLQGFAYEQYF. CDR3 bases: TGTGCCAGCAGCTTACAGGGATTTGCCTACGAGCAGTACTTC.

This clone was picked up one time. The V and J genes are TRBV9 and TRBJ1-1; TRBD1 aligns across 8 bases. The V segment lost 5 bases and the J segment 4 bases; nucleotides outside the gene matches: 13. CDR1 SGDLS and CDR2 YYNGEE come from the germline V gene. The CDR3 loop spans 16 amino acids. The CDR3 DNA follows: TGTGCCAGCAGTCTTAAAAACTCGGACAGGGCCACTGAAGCTTTCTTT. Protein sequence: CASSLKNSDRATEAFF.

The sample holds a few counts of this clone. The chain uses TRBV5-1 and TRBJ2-7, with TRBD1 matching over 8 bases. V lost 3 bases and J lost 6; bases outside the gene matches: 11. Germline lookup yields CDR1 SGHRS and CDR2 YFSETQ. The length of the CDR3 is 15 residues. In DNA, the CDR3 is TGCGCCAGCAGCTGGCTGGACAGGGAAAGTGGCGAGCAGTACTTC. It translates to CASSWLDRESGEQYF.

This sequence joins TRBV5-1 and TRBJ2-3, with 10 bases aligning to TRBD2. This CDR3 has 16 amino acids. Germline-derived CDR1 and CDR2 are SGHRS and YFSETQ. V lost 4 bases, J lost 7 bases, and 12 bases stayed unmatched. This CDR3 reads CASSVGTSALIHTQYF. Written as DNA, the CDR3 is TGCGCCAGCAGCGTCGGGACTAGCGCCTTAATACATACGCAGTATTTT.

This clone occurred once. The chain links TRBV30 to TRBJ1-2; 9 bases match TRBD1. With V trimmed by 0 bases and J by 8 bases, 10 bases remained unmatched. CDR1 GTSNPN and CDR2 SVGIG come from the germline V gene (reference sequence). CDR3 size: 15 residues. The CDR3 here is CAWSVPYRGQDGYTF. The CDR3 nucleotides are TGTGCCTGGAGTGTTCCGTACAGGGGGCAGGACGGCTACACCTTC.

The chain has TRBV9 and TRBJ2-2; 9 nucleotides align to TRBD1. The CDR3 contains 15 residues. The ends lost 3 bases at V and 5 bases at J; junction bases unmatched: 5. Germline assignment: CDR1 SGDLS and CDR2 YYNGEE. Here the CDR3 DNA reads TGTGCCAGCAGCGGATACAGGGGGCAGACCGGGGAGCTGTTTTTT. Its translation: CASSGYRGQTGELFF.

As concerns this clone: Other DNA sequences in the same sample also yield this CDR3. The V call is TRBV7-2, the J call TRBJ2-7; D is possibly TRBD1 (5 bases). The V end was cut by 1 base, the J end by 3 bases, with 7 bases between. Looked up from germline, CDR1 is SGHTA and CDR2 is FQGNSA. This CDR3 is 13 amino acids long. The CDR3 reads CASSLGQNYEQYF. The DNA for the CDR3 is TGTGCCAGCAGCTTAGGACAGAACTACGAGCAGTACTTC. Full variable domain (remainder filled in from reference TRBV7-2 and TRBJ2-7): GAGVSQSPSNKVTEKGKDVELRCDPISGHTALYWYRQSLGQGLEFLIYFQGNSAPDKSGLPSDRFSAERTGGSVSTLTIQRTQQEDSAVYLCASSLGQNYEQYFGPGTRLTVT.

This clone has just a few counts. V and J are TRBV10-3 and TRBJ2-7; 13 bases align to TRBD2. Per germline, CDR1 ENHRY and CDR2 SYGVKD. This CDR3 spans 17 amino acids. The trim removed 5 bases at V and 0 bases at J, leaving 7 bases unmatched. The CDR3 sequence is CAISRLAGGERSYEQYF. The CDR3 nucleotides are TGTGCCATCAGTCGACTAGCGGGAGGCGAGCGCTCCTACGAGCAGTACTTC.

J is TRBJ1-2 and V is TRBV29-1; 7 bases are shared with TRBD1. The CDR3 runs to 15 residues. Trimming removed 6 bases from V and 7 bases from J; junction bases left unmatched: 17. Germline V CDR1 and CDR2: SQVTM, ANQGSEA. Here the CDR3 DNA reads TGCAGCGTCCGTCACCCGACAGGGTTGAAGTCTGGCTACACCTTC. This translates into CSVRHPTGLKSGYTF. The full variable domain, its missing parts supplied by reference TRBV29-1 and TRBJ1-2, is SAVISQKPSRDICQRGTSLTIQCQVDSQVTMMFWYRQQPGQSLTLIATANQGSEATYESGFVIDKFPISRPNLTFSTLTVSNMSPEDSSIYLCSVRHPTGLKSGYTFGSGTRLTVV.

This chain uses TRBV6-4 with TRBJ2-1; possible D gene TRBD2, 6 bases. The CDR3 contains 15 residues. Germline CDR1 and CDR2: MRHNA and SNTAGT. V was cut by 4 bases and J by 8 bases, with 18 bases left in between. The DNA of the CDR3 is TGTGCCAGCAGTGCCACGGGTTCCGGCGGGGATGAGCAGTTCTTC. It translates to CASSATGSGGDEQFF.

In its sample, this clone was seen a few times. The chain combines TRBV5-4 with TRBJ1-1; D not resolved. The ends were cut back, 2 bases at V and 0 bases at J, with 14 bases in the middle. From germline, CDR1 is SGHNT and CDR2 YYREEE (reference sequence). This CDR3 is built from 16 residues. The CDR3 here is CASSFGGGQMNTEAFF. The CDR3 DNA is TGTGCCAGCAGCTTTGGAGGTGGGCAAATGAACACTGAAGCTTTCTTT.

This sequence joins TRBV6-5 and TRBJ1-3; 9 bases fit TRBD1. With 6 bases clipped from V and 7 bases from J, the junction kept 7 bases outside the gene matches. Per germline, CDR1 MNHEY and CDR2 SVGAGI. The length of the CDR3 is 14 residues. The CDR3 DNA follows: TGTGCCAGCAGAACCGGGACAGGGCGGAACACCATATATTTT. Translated, it gives CASRTGTGRNTIYF.

Only a few counts were recorded for this clone. V is TRBV19 and J is TRBJ1-6, with D tentatively TRBD1 (6 bases). CDR3 size: 14 residues. Germline V gives CDR1 LNHDA, CDR2 SQIVND (reference sequence). V gave up 5 bases and J gave up 8 bases, with 13 bases separating them. Written as DNA, the CDR3 is TGTGCCAGTAGTTCAGGGGACATCGATTCACCCCTCCACTTT. It encodes CASSSGDIDSPLHF.